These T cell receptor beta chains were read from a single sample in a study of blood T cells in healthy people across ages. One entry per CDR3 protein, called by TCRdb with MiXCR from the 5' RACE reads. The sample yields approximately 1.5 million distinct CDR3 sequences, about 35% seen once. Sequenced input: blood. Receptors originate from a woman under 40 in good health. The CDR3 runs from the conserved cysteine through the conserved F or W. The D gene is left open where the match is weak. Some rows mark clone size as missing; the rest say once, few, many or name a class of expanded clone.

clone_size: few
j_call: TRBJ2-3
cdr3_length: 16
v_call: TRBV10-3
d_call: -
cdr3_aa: CAISAVRRTSTDTQYF
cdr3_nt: TGTGCCATCAGTGCCGTGCGGAGAACTAGCACAGATACGCAGTATTTT

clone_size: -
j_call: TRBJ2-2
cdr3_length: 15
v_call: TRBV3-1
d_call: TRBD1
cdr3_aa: CASSPIDRVRGELFF
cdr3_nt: TGTGCCAGCAGCCCGATCGACAGGGTACGCGGGGAGCTGTTTTTT

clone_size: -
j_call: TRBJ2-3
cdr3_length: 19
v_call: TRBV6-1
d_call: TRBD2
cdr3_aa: CASSGRPGLAGAPRDTQYF
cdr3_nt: TGTGCCAGCAGTGGACGCCCGGGACTAGCGGGGGCCCCGAGAGATACGCAGTATTTT

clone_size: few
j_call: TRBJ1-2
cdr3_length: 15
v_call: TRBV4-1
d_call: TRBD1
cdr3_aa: CASSQIQGLRYGYTF
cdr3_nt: TGCGCCAGCAGCCAGATACAGGGGTTACGCTATGGCTACACCTTC

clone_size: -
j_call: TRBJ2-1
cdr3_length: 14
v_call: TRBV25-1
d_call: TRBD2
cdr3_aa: CASSGSGGPHEQFF
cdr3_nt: TGTGCCAGCAGTGGAAGCGGGGGGCCCCATGAGCAGTTCTTC

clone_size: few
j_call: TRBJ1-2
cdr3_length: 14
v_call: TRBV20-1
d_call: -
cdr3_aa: CSARDSTAYYGYTF
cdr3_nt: TGCAGTGCTAGAGATTCCACAGCTTACTATGGCTACACCTTC

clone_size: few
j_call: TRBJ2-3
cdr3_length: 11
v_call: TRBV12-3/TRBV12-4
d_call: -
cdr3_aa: CASSPGGQQYF
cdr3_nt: TGTGCCAGCAGCCCCGGGGGACAACAGTATTTT

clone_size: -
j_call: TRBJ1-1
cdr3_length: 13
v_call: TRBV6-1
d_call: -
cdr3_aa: CASSRQVDTEAFF
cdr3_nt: TGTGCCAGCAGCCGACAGGTGGACACTGAAGCTTTCTTT

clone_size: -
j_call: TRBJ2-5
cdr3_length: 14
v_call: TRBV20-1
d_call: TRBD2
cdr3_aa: CSASAGTSGLGQYF
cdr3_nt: TGCAGTGCTAGCGCCGGGACTAGCGGTCTTGGGCAGTACTTC

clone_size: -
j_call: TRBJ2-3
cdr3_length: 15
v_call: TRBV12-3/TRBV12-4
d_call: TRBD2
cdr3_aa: CASSPSGSIADAQYF
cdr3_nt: TGTGCCAGCAGTCCAAGCGGGAGTATCGCAGATGCGCAGTATTTT

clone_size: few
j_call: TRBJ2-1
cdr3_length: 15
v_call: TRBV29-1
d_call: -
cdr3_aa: CRERAAGYSYNEQFF
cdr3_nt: TGCAGAGAAAGGGCAGCGGGTTACTCCTACAATGAGCAGTTCTTC

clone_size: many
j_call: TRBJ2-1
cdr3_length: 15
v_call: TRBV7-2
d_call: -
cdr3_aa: CASSLQDSSYNEQFF
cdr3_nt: TGTGCCAGCAGCTTACAAGATAGCTCCTACAATGAGCAGTTCTTC

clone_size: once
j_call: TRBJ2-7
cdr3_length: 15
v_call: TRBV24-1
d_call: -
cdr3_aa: CATSDSQQGVFEQYF
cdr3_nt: TGTGCCACCAGTGATTCCCAACAGGGAGTGTTCGAGCAGTACTTC

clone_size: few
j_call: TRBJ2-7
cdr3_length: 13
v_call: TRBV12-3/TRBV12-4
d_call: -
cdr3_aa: CASSLTGLYEQYF
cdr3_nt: TGTGCCAGCAGTTTAACAGGGTTGTACGAGCAGTACTTC

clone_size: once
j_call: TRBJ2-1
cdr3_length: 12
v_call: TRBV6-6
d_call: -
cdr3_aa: CASSYISNEQFF
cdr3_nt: TGTGCCAGCAGTTACATAAGCAATGAGCAGTTCTTC

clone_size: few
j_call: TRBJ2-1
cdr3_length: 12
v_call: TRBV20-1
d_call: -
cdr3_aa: CSASVGTNEQFF
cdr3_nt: TGCAGTGCTAGCGTCGGTACCAATGAGCAGTTCTTC

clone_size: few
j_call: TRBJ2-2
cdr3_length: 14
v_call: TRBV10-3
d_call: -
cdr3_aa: CAISGLEEVGELFF
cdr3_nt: TGTGCCATCAGTGGGTTGGAGGAAGTCGGGGAGCTGTTTTTT

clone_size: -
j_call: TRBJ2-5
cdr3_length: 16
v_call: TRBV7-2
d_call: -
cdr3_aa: CASSRGAGFSQETQYF
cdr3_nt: TGTGCCAGCAGCCGAGGCGCAGGGTTCTCCCAAGAGACCCAGTACTTC

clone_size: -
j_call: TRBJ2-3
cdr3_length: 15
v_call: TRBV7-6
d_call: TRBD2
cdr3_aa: CACSLAGASTDTQYF
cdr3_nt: TGTGCCTGCAGCTTAGCGGGAGCCAGCACAGATACACAGTATTTT

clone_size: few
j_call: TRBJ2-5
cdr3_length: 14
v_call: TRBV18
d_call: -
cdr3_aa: CASSPPSPEETQYF
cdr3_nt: TGTGCCAGCTCACCACCTTCCCCGGAAGAGACCCAGTACTTC

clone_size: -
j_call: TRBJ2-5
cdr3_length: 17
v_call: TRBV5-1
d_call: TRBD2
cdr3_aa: CASSLSGAGGPGETQYF
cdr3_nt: TGCGCCAGCAGCTTGTCCGGAGCGGGGGGGCCTGGTGAGACCCAGTACTTC

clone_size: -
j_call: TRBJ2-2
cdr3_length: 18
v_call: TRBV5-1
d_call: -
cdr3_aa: CASSLGQAANANTGELFF
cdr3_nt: TGCGCCAGCAGCCTGGGGCAGGCCGCAAACGCGAACACCGGGGAGCTGTTTTTT

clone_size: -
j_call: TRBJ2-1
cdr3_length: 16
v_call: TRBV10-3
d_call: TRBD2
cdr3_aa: CAISDPTSGGTRKQFF
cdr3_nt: TGTGCCATCAGTGACCCGACTAGCGGGGGGACCAGGAAGCAGTTCTTC

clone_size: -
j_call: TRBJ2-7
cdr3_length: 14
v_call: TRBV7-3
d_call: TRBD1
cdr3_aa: CASSSGQGIHEQYF
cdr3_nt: TGTGCCAGCAGCTCGGGACAGGGCATACACGAGCAGTACTTC

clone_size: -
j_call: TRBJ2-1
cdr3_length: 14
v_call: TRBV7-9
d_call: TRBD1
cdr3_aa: CASSNGGTGNSQFF
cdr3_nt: TGTGCCAGCAGTAATGGAGGGACAGGCAATTCCCAGTTCTTC

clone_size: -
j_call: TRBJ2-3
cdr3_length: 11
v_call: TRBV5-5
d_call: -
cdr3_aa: CASRGVHTQYF
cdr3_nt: TGTGCCAGCAGAGGCGTCCATACGCAGTATTTT

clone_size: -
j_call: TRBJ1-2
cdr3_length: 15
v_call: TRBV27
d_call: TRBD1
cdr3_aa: CASSLGGQSGYGYTF
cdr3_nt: TGTGCCAGCAGTTTGGGGGGACAGTCGGGCTATGGCTACACCTTC

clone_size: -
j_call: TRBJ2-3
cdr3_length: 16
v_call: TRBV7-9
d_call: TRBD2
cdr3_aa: CASSPSLAGGTDTQYF
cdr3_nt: TGTGCCAGCAGCCCCAGCCTAGCGGGGGGCACAGATACGCAGTATTTT

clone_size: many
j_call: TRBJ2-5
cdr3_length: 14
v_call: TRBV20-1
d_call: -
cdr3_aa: CSGPHPADKETQYF
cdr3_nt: TGCAGCGGCCCTCACCCCGCGGATAAAGAGACCCAGTACTTC

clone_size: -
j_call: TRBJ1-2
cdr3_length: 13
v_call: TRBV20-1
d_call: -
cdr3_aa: CSARQEAGYGYTF
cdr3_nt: TGCAGTGCTAGACAGGAGGCCGGCTATGGCTACACCTTC

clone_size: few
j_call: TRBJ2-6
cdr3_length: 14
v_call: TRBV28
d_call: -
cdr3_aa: CASRGRTGANVLTF
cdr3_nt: TGTGCCAGCAGAGGACGGACTGGGGCCAACGTCCTGACTTTC

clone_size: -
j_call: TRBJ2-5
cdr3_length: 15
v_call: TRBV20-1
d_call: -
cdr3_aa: CSAREIGQLIETQYF
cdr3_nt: TGCAGTGCTAGAGAGATCGGACAGCTCATAGAGACCCAGTACTTC

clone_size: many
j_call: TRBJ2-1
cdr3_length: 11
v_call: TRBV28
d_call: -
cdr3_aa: CAGGTYNEQFF
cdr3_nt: TGTGCTGGAGGCACCTACAATGAGCAGTTCTTC

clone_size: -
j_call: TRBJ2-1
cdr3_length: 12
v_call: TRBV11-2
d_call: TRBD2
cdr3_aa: CASSLAGLAQFF
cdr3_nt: TGTGCCAGCAGCCTGGCCGGACTAGCGCAGTTCTTC

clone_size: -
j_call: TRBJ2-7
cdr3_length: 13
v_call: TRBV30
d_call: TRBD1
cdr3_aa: CAWGKGAGYEQYF
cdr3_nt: TGTGCCTGGGGAAAGGGGGCTGGGTACGAGCAGTACTTC

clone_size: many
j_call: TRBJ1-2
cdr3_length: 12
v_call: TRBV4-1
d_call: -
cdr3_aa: CASSSRGVGYTF
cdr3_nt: TGCGCCAGCAGCAGCAGGGGAGTGGGCTACACCTTC

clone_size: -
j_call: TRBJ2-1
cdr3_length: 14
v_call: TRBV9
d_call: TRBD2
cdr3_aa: CASSVTSGINEQFF
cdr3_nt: TGTGCCAGCAGCGTAACTAGCGGGATAAATGAGCAGTTCTTC

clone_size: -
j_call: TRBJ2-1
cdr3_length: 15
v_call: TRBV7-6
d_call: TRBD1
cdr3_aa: CASSLDGQERNEQFF
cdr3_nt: TGTGCCAGCAGCTTAGATGGACAGGAGCGGAATGAGCAGTTCTTC

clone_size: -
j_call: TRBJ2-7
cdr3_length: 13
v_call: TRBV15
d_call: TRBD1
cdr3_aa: CATGTGVTYEQYF
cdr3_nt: TGTGCCACGGGGACAGGGGTTACCTACGAGCAGTACTTC

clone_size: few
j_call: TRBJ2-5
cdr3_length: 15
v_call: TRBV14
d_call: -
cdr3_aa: CASSHSIIREETQYF
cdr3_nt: TGTGCCAGCAGCCACTCCATTATCAGGGAAGAGACCCAGTACTTC

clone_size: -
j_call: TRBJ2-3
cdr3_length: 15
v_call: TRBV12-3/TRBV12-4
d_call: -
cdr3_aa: CASSQTRISTDTQYF
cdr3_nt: TGTGCCAGCAGCCAGACGAGAATTTCCACAGATACGCAGTATTTT

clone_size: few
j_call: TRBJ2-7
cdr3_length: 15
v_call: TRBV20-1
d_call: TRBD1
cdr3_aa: CSARDIRGKAYEQYF
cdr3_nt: TGCAGTGCTAGAGATATCAGGGGGAAGGCCTACGAGCAGTACTTC

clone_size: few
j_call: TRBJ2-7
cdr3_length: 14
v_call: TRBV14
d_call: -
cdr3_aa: CASSQDPQRDEQYF
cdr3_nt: TGTGCCAGCAGCCAAGATCCGCAGCGGGACGAGCAGTACTTC

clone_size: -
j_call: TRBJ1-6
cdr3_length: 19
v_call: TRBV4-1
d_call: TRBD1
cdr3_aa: CASSQEHFQGATYNSPLHF
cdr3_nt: TGCGCCAGCAGCCAAGAGCATTTTCAGGGGGCGACGTATAATTCACCCCTCCACTTT

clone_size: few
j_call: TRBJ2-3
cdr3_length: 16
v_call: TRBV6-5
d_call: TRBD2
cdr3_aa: CASSTRLAGSTDTQYF
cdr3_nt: TGTGCCAGCAGTACCCGACTAGCGGGGAGCACAGATACGCAGTATTTT

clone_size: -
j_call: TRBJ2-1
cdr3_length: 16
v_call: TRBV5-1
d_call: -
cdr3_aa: CASSLVVATTYNEQFF
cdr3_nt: TGCGCCAGCAGCTTGGTGGTAGCGACAACCTACAATGAGCAGTTCTTC

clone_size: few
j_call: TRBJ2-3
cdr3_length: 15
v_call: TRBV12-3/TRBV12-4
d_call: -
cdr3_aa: CASSFLRDLTDTQYF
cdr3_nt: TGTGCCAGCAGTTTTTTGAGGGACTTAACAGATACGCAGTATTTT

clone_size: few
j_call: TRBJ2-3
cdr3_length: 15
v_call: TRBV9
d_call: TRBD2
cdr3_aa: CASSVASGITDTQYF
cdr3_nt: TGTGCCAGCAGTGTGGCTAGCGGCATCACAGATACGCAGTATTTT

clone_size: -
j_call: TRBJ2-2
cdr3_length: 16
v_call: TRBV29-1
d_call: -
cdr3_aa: CSVVSEACANTGELFF
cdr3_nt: TGCAGCGTTGTGAGTGAGGCGTGCGCGAACACCGGGGAGCTGTTTTTT

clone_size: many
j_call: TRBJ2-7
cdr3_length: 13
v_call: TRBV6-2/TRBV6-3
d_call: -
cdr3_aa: CASSAGRSYEQYF
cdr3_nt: TGTGCCAGCAGTGCCGGACGGAGCTACGAGCAGTACTTC

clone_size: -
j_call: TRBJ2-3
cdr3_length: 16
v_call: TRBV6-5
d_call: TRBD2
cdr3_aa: CASSLGLAPHTDTQYF
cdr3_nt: TGTGCCAGCAGCCTAGGACTAGCCCCACACACAGATACGCAGTATTTT